The clone carrying this TCR beta chain was counted once. Researchers ran the PCR with 60 Vbeta and 13 Jbeta primers. This table comes from immunoSEQ multiplex PCR, and its TCRdb copy is limited to in-frame clones, with some not included. The sample has about 200,000 clones, 82% seen once. This sample was included in a study of cytomegalovirus exposure and HLA in healthy donors. This CDR3 has 16 residues. V lost 1 base to trimming and J lost 4 bases; unmatched junction nucleotides: 5. Germline CDR1 and CDR2: SNHLY and FYNNEI. The chain links TRBV2 to TRBJ2-1; TRBD2 matches 9 bases. Sequences were obtained from PBMCs. The sequence came from a woman aged 45 to 65 in good health and CMV-seropositive. The chain's CDR3 is CASSEGAGGMYNEQFF. CDR3 coding DNA: TGTGCCAGCAGTGAAGGGGCGGGGGGGATGTACAATGAGCAGTTCTTC.